The clone carrying this T cell receptor beta chain was detected a few times. What it binds is not known. The data were obtained in a study of blood T cells in healthy people across ages. The authors ran a second PCR of about 7 to 11 cycles using a sample-barcoded 5' primer and a J-beta primer mix. TCRdb processed the 5' RACE reads anew with MiXCR; each CDR3 protein has one entry. This table holds around 800,000 distinct CDR3 sequences, around 45% found once. The study's findings and limits: TCR beta diversity, measured per million T cells, fell in a roughly linear way with age.

Sequenced: blood. This receptor was obtained from a man aged 60 to 69 in good health.

This CDR3 is CSASLLYEQYF. In DNA, the CDR3 is TGCAGTGCTTCATTACTGTACGAGCAGTACTTC. The V gene is TRBV20-1, the J gene TRBJ2-7; D is unresolved. Between the trimmed V and J ends, which lost 5 bases and 4 bases, there was a span of 9 bases. The CDR3 is made up of 11 amino acids. Germline values: CDR1 DFQATT, CDR2 SNEGSKA (reference sequence).